Each of the 8 T cell receptor beta chains below was sequenced from the same sample in a study of molecular identifiers for immune sequencing clone quantification. TCRdb reprocessed the PCR reads with MiXCR, giving one entry per CDR3 protein. This table has about half a million distinct CDR3 sequences, 20% to 25% appearing once. Sequenced: naive CD8+ T cells from blood, with Jurkat cell RNA spiked in. Regarding subset: FACS-sorted CD8+CD4-CCR7+CD45RA+ naive T cells. These receptors were obtained from a human donor in good health. Some libraries in this study had Jurkat cell RNA spiked in.

This clonotype was seen a few times. This is likely a read error, given that the CDR3 carries no conserved phenylalanine or tryptophan at its end. The rearrangement links TRBV4-3 to TRBJ2-7; D is undetermined. The CDR3 is 14 amino acids. Trimming shortened V by 4 bases and J by 0 bases, and 10 bases separated the two germline ends. Germline V gene sequence: CDR1 LGHNA, CDR2 YSLEER. The CDR3 DNA reads TGCGCCAGCAGCCTCGAAGAAAACTCCTACGAGCAGTACCTC. As protein: CASSLEENSYEQYL.

The V call is TRBV30, the J call TRBJ2-7, with 11 bases aligning to TRBD2. The CDR3 has 15 residues. Trimming took 0 bases from V and 5 from J; bases not matched to a gene: 6. Germline-derived CDR1 and CDR2 are GTSNPN and SVGIG (reference sequence). The CDR3 sequence: CAWSVYSGGAHEQYF. The CDR3 DNA sequence: TGTGCCTGGAGTGTATATAGCGGGGGGGCCCACGAGCAGTACTTC.

The table lists this clonotype with many counts. J is TRBJ2-7 and V is TRBV20-1; TRBD1 might be the D (6 bases). Germline V gene lookup returns CDR1 DFQATT and CDR2 SNEGSKA (reference sequence). The ends were cut back, 0 bases at V and 3 bases at J, with 12 bases in the middle. The CDR3 covers 14 residues. The CDR3 nucleotides read TGCAGTGCTAGAGATGCGGACAGACTCTACGAGCAGTACTTC. The encoded protein is CSARDADRLYEQYF.

V gene TRBV9 combines with J gene TRBJ2-3; D possibly matches TRBD1 or TRBD2 (5 bases each). This CDR3 has 14 residues. The germline CDR1 and CDR2 sequences are SGDLS and YYNGEE. The V gene lost 2 bases and the J gene lost 2 bases, with 9 bases spanning the gap. CDR3 nucleotide sequence: TGTGCCAGCAGCGTGGGGGACCTCACAGATACGCAGTATTTT. Translation gives CASSVGDLTDTQYF.

This clonotype was seen many times. This chain uses TRBV7-2 with TRBJ2-6; 8 bases map to TRBD1. The germline V gene encodes CDR1 SGHTA and CDR2 FQGNSA. This CDR3 is 19 amino acids long. The J segment lost 3 bases and the V segment lost 2 bases, leaving 12 bases of the junction unmatched. CDR3 residues: CASSLFFRTGLVGANVLTF. Written as DNA, the CDR3 is TGTGCCAGCAGCTTATTCTTCCGGACAGGGTTAGTTGGGGCCAACGTCCTGACTTTC. Supplemented by reference TRBV7-2 and TRBJ2-6, the full variable domain reads GAGVSQSPSNKVTEKGKDVELRCDPISGHTALYWYRQSLGQGLEFLIYFQGNSAPDKSGLPSDRFSAERTGGSVSTLTIQRTQQEDSAVYLCASSLFFRTGLVGANVLTFGAGSRLTVL.

Worth noting for this clonotype: The CDR3 ends on some other residue instead of the conserved phenylalanine or tryptophan, so this is likely a read error. V and J are TRBV6-2 or TRBV6-3 and TRBJ1-5; D is ambiguous. Per the germline V gene, CDR1 is MNHEY and CDR2 is SVGEGT. This CDR3 comprises 19 residues. V lost 6 bases, J lost 0 bases, and 24 bases lay in between. CDR3 nucleotides: TGTGCCAGCAGCCCCATCCAGGCGACGATTACTTATAGCAATCAGCCCCAGCATCTT. Residues: CASSPIQATITYSNQPQHL.

This chain links TRBV4-3 with TRBJ1-1; D is possibly TRBD1 (6 bases). Germline CDR1 is LGHNA and CDR2 is YSLEER. The V end was cut by 1 base, the J end by 1 base, with 13 bases between. CDR3 size: 16 residues. The CDR3 nucleotides read TGCGCCAGCAGCCAAGCACCACGGGGGGCGAACACTGAAGCTTTCTTT. It yields the protein CASSQAPRGANTEAFF.

With respect to this clonotype: A clone one base away is much larger, so this may be a read error. This chain connects TRBV10-2 to TRBJ2-4, with D possibly called TRBD1 or TRBD2 (5 bases each). The CDR3 contains 15 residues. Germline V gene data show CDR1 as WSHSY and CDR2 as SAAADI. CDR3 sequence: CASSEGTLAKNVQYF. CDR3 DNA sequence: TGCGCCAGCAGTGAGGGGACCCTAGCCAAAAACGTTCAGTACTTC.